One T cell receptor beta chain is described in this entry. Antigen specificity is unknown. The entry originates in a study of cytomegalovirus exposure and HLA in healthy donors. Whole-study context: Drawn from HLA-typed donors, about 82 million unique TCRs were held in an early data release. Study-wide results and limits: Later analysis identified some 16,000 TCR beta sequences associated with HLA alleles, using a false discovery rate threshold of 0.05.

Donors in the study were healthy people who gave bone marrow. The PCR made use of 60 Vbeta and 13 Jbeta primers. Sequencing used immunoSEQ multiplex PCR; TCRdb keeps in-frame clones, though not all of them. The sample holds 130,000 or so clones, approximately 72% seen once. With V trimmed by 8 bases and J by 7 bases, 6 bases remained unmatched. This CDR3 region has 13 residues. Germline V gives CDR1 GTSNPN, CDR2 SVGIG (reference sequence). Specimen: PBMCs. V and J are TRBV30 and TRBJ1-6; 9 bases line up with TRBD1. The source is a man younger than 35 in good health and CMV-seronegative. CDR3 sequence (DNA): TGTGCCGGCGGGACAGGGCCGAATTCACCCCTCCACTTT. It codes for CAGGTGPNSPLHF.